A single sample gave rise to the 22 T cell receptor beta chains below, sequenced in a study of OX40 agonist ivuxolimab in advanced cancers. Profiling relied on immunoSEQ multiplex PCR, and the TCRdb table lists in-frame clones only, not all of them. The table includes nearly 55,000 clones, about 83% detected once. The input for sequencing was CD4+ or CD8+ T cells sorted from blood, taken in a trial of the OX40 agonist ivuxolimab. These receptors all come from an adult with an advanced solid tumor such as melanoma, head and neck, liver or kidney cancer.

The gene calls are TRBV7-8 and TRBJ1-5; TRBD1 might be the D (5 bases). Germline V lookup: CDR1 SGHVS, CDR2 FQNEAQ. V gave up 5 bases and J gave up 0 bases, with 20 bases separating them. The CDR3 length is 18 residues. CDR3 in DNA: TGTGCCAGCAGCCTAGAAGGGGCCCCAGCCTATAGCAATCAGCCCCAGCATTTT. This sequence encodes CASSLEGAPAYSNQPQHF.

This chain links TRBV27 with TRBJ2-6; TRBD2 might be the D (5 bases). This CDR3 spans 16 amino acids. Germline V gives CDR1 MNHEY, CDR2 SMNVEV (reference sequence). V lost 3 bases, J lost 3 bases, and 12 bases lay in between. The CDR3 loop reads CASSFFGVGGANVLTF. CDR3 nucleotide sequence: TGTGCCAGCAGTTTTTTCGGGGTCGGTGGGGCCAACGTCCTGACTTTC.

This chain connects TRBV28 to TRBJ1-1; D gene uncertain. Looked up from germline, CDR1 is MDHEN and CDR2 is SYDVKM. CDR3 size: 15 residues. V lost 5 bases and J lost 1, with 14 bases in between. The chain's CDR3 is CASSPTHDSNTEAFF. The DNA of the CDR3 is TGTGCCAGCAGTCCCACCCATGACTCGAACACTGAAGCTTTCTTT.

This chain connects TRBV15 to TRBJ1-5; D ambiguous. Per germline, CDR1 LNHNV and CDR2 YYDKDF (reference sequence). The CDR3 extends over 15 amino acids. The V and J ends lost 0 bases and 4 bases respectively, with 10 bases between them. The CDR3 region has the DNA TGTGCCACCAGCAGAGATATGGAGGTGAATCAGCCCCAGCATTTT. Protein: CATSRDMEVNQPQHF.

This clone was seen more than once but under ten times. CDR3 sequence: CASSLRSETGINNEQFF. The CDR3 bases are TGTGCCAGCAGCTTAAGGTCCGAGACAGGAATTAACAATGAGCAGTTCTTC. This chain uses TRBV7-8 with TRBJ2-1; D is possibly TRBD1 (6 bases). Germline-derived CDR1 and CDR2 are SGHVS and FQNEAQ. The CDR3 length is 17 residues. V lost 2 bases and J lost 5, with 19 bases in between.

The rearrangement uses TRBV6-5 and TRBJ2-7; D is undetermined. Looked up from germline, CDR1 is MNHEY and CDR2 is SVGAGI. V lost 9 bases and J 5 bases, leaving 17 bases between the germline ends. The CDR3 totals 13 residues. Here the CDR3 reads CASTRTANHEQYF. CDR3 DNA sequence: TGTGCCAGTACCAGGACGGCCAACCACGAGCAGTACTTC.

The chain couples TRBV9 to TRBJ2-3; the match to TRBD1 covers 7 bases. The CDR3 extends over 16 amino acids. Trimming cost V 0 bases and J 2 bases; bases outside gene matches: 6. From germline, CDR1 is SGDLS and CDR2 YYNGEE. DNA of the CDR3: TGTGCCAGCAGCGTAGGGCAGGGACAGTTCACAGATACGCAGTATTTT. The encoded protein is CASSVGQGQFTDTQYF.

This chain connects TRBV28 to TRBJ2-1; 11 bases fit TRBD2. The germline V gene encodes CDR1 MDHEN and CDR2 SYDVKM. The junction had 13 bases not matched to a gene; V was cut back by 2 bases and J by 7 bases. This CDR3 contains 18 residues. CDR3 DNA: TGTGCCAGCAGTTTAATGTCCCTCCGACTAGCGGGACCGAATGAGCAGTTCTTC. Protein product: CASSLMSLRLAGPNEQFF.

This sequence joins TRBV15 and TRBJ2-1, with a possible D match to TRBD1 (6 bases). This CDR3 region has 21 residues. Germline values: CDR1 LNHNV, CDR2 YYDKDF (reference sequence). Trimming removed 2 bases at V and 0 bases at J, with 26 bases between. The CDR3 DNA is TGTGCCACCAGCAGATCCCGGGACCAAAGGGGGAGTGCGGGCTCCTACAATGAGCAGTTCTTC. This encodes CATSRSRDQRGSAGSYNEQFF.

CDR3 DNA: TGTGCCAGCAGTCTGGACCTTTACAATGAGCAGTTCTTC. Its translation: CASSLDLYNEQFF. The chain uses TRBV2 and TRBJ2-1; D call uncertain. Looked up from germline, CDR1 is SNHLY and CDR2 is FYNNEI. The CDR3 loop spans 13 amino acids. With 5 bases removed from V and 4 bases from J, the gap between germline ends came to 9 bases.

The chain couples TRBV15 to TRBJ1-3; TRBD1 matches 8 bases. In germline, CDR1 is LNHNV, CDR2 YYDKDF (reference sequence). The junction had 9 bases not matched to a gene; V was cut back by 2 bases and J by 0 bases. There are 18 residues in the CDR3. The CDR3 DNA is TGTGCCACCAGCAGACCAGGGACAGGTTTCGTCTCTGGAAACACCATATATTTT. Its translation is CATSRPGTGFVSGNTIYF.

A few counts support this clone. The chain joins TRBV28 to TRBJ1-5; D uncertain. The germline CDR1 and CDR2 sequences are MDHEN and SYDVKM. Trimming shortened V by 3 bases and J by 7 bases, and 4 bases separated the two germline ends. The CDR3 contains 11 residues. As DNA, the CDR3 is TGTGCCAGCAGTTTGAGCCAGCCCCAGCATTTT. It is translated as CASSLSQPQHF.

V gene TRBV7-3 combines with J gene TRBJ2-3; weak D call: TRBD2 (6 bases). This CDR3 has 14 amino acids. The V end was cut by 5 bases, the J end by 14 bases, with 23 bases between. The germline V gene encodes CDR1 SGHTA and CDR2 FQGTGA. This chain's CDR3 is CASSPEASERPMYF. The CDR3 DNA follows: TGTGCCAGCAGCCCCGAGGCTAGCGAACGGCCAATGTATTTT.

The CDR3, as DNA: TGCGCCAGCAGCTTGCTTCACAGCTCCTACGAGCAGTACTTC. Protein sequence: CASSLLHSSYEQYF. The chain joins TRBV5-1 to TRBJ2-7; the D is unclear. CDR1 SGHRS and CDR2 YFSETQ come from the germline V gene. The CDR3 is 14 residues long. With 1 base removed from V and 0 bases from J, the gap between germline ends came to 8 bases.

V and J are TRBV5-6 and TRBJ1-3; 7 nucleotides match TRBD1. Losses at the gene ends were 4 bases for V and 4 bases for J; bases not matched to a gene: 11. CDR3 length: 16 amino acids. Germline-derived CDR1 and CDR2 are SGHDT and YYEEEE. The CDR3 region has the DNA TGTGCCAGCAGCCTAGTTGGGGACAGCTTAGGAAACACCATATATTTT. Its translation is CASSLVGDSLGNTIYF.

V usage is TRBV2 and J usage is TRBJ1-4; D might be TRBD1 (6 bases). Trimming stripped 6 bases from V and 0 bases from J, with 14 bases between. In germline, CDR1 is SNHLY, CDR2 FYNNEI. The CDR3 loop spans 16 amino acids. In nucleotides, the CDR3 is TGTGCCAGCAGCGCTGGGACACTCCCAACTAATGAAAAACTGTTTTTT. Amino acids: CASSAGTLPTNEKLFF.

This chain uses TRBV4-1 with TRBJ2-1; possibly TRBD2 for D (7 bases). V lost 1 base and J 2 bases, leaving 21 bases between the germline ends. This CDR3 is built from 19 residues. The germline V gene has CDR1 MGHRA and CDR2 YSYEKL. CDR3 bases: TGCGCCAGCAGCCAAGGTGGAGGGGGGAGGGCAGGGACCTACAATGAGCAGTTCTTC. Translation: CASSQGGGGRAGTYNEQFF.

The V call is TRBV5-4, the J call TRBJ2-3; TRBD2 aligns across 9 bases. This CDR3 has 16 amino acids. Trimming took 4 bases from V and 1 from J; bases not matched to a gene: 7. Germline V lookup: CDR1 SGHNT, CDR2 YYREEE (reference sequence). The CDR3 spells CASSRTSGLGTDTQYF. CDR3 DNA sequence: TGTGCCAGCAGCCGTACTAGCGGGCTCGGCACAGATACGCAGTATTTT.

The rearrangement uses TRBV23-1 and TRBJ1-5, with D perhaps matching TRBD1 (6 bases). TRBV23-1 is classed as an ORF, of uncertain function. This CDR3 comprises 21 residues. V lost 2 bases and J 0 bases, leaving 26 bases between the germline ends. CDR3 in amino acids: CASSQSPTRRGGIYSNQPQHF. The CDR3 region has the DNA TGCGCCAGCAGTCAAAGTCCCACGAGGCGAGGGGGGATTTATAGCAATCAGCCCCAGCATTTT.

This clone occurred once. The CDR3 spells CASSGHRGTTTTDTQYF. The CDR3 coding sequence is TGTGCCAGCAGTGGGCACAGGGGGACTACCACGACAGATACGCAGTATTTT. This chain links TRBV6-1 with TRBJ2-3, with D possibly being TRBD1 (8 bases). Germline values: CDR1 MNHNS, CDR2 SASEGT. V dropped 4 bases and J dropped 3 bases, with 20 bases sitting between them. The CDR3 totals 17 residues.

This clone appeared a single time. J is TRBJ2-1 and V is TRBV6-5, with D possibly TRBD2 on 6 matching bases. Germline V gene sequence: CDR1 MNHEY, CDR2 SVGAGI. The CDR3 has 11 residues. DNA of the CDR3: TGTGCAGCGGCCGGGGGCAATGAGCAGTTCTTC. Translated, it gives CAAAGGNEQFF.

The chain joins TRBV5-5 to TRBJ1-4, with no clear D. The ends were cut back, 0 bases at V and 4 bases at J, with 13 bases in the middle. The CDR3 consists of 16 residues. Germline-derived CDR1 and CDR2 are SGHKS and YYEKEE (reference sequence). The CDR3 DNA sequence: TGTGCCAGCAGCTTGGCCCCCGGCCCCAGTAATGAAAAACTGTTTTTT. This codes for CASSLAPGPSNEKLFF.